The T cell receptor (beta chain) under discussion was sequenced for a study of shared T cell receptors in the human thymus (dated by TCRdb to about 2021). About the investigation overall: The study examined how self-reactive, shared T-cell receptor alpha chains are generated in the human thymus.

The receptor library was made with the immunoSEQ multiplex PCR assay. As stored in TCRdb, this immuneACCESS dataset retains in-frame rearrangements with V and J assigned. A fraction of the clones does not appear; measured against another copy, unresolved V genes explain less than half of the discrepancy, and the remainder lacks a known reason. This sample comprises approximately 760,000 clones, approximately 83% of them detected only once. Roughly 0.01% of the sample goes to the ten largest clones. Including cysteine and phenylalanine, the CDR3 has 16 amino acids. Here the CDR3 DNA is all that survives: 48 bases in frame from base 1. V is pared back by 6 bases and J by 5 bases, with 22 bases lying between the germline termini. Reading the germline V gene gives CDR1 SGHAT and CDR2 FQNNGV. Turning to this clone: Its target antigen remains unknown. Base qualities were left out, and no much larger clone turns up one base away.

These data were likewise used in another study, on human thymus T cells. The second investigation adds: In Finland, the donors were immunologically healthy infants who were having open corrective cardiac surgery for congenital heart defects. Thymus tissue was obtained as surgical resects removed during corrective cardiac surgery. Biased V and J gene segment usage appeared to be present in both thymic and peripheral blood repertoires. The related research reported highly overlapping thymic TCR repertoires among unrelated individuals. The study characterized TCR alpha and beta repertoires from about 8 infant thymus samples and a few related peripheral blood samples. Donor ages ranged from 7 to 244 days, and the cohort comprised more than 5 male and a couple of female infants. Thymocytes were released mechanically from tissue and stored at -70 °C as pellets of about 9.5-32 million cells. A QIAsymphony instrument was used to extract genomic DNA from the frozen cell pellets. The immunoSEQ multiplex PCR assay was used to amplify the TCRB and TCRAD loci from a standardized amount of quality-controlled genomic DNA. The amplicons spanned the V(D)J region and were long enough to cover the CDR3 and allow V and J genes to be identified. Through the commercial immunoSEQ service, the amplicons were sequenced on an Illumina platform. Primer bias and sequencing errors were corrected as previously described, and TCRAD and TCRB were defined on the basis of the IMGT database. immunoSEQ Analyzer 3.0 and VDJTools were used for repertoire analysis, which covered basic statistics, V/J segment usage, diversity estimates, rarefaction and pairwise overlap. To estimate diversity, the Chao1, ChaoE, Efron-Thisted, Shannon and inverse Simpson indices were applied, and diversity was also estimated on datasets down-sampled to the smallest sample. For repertoire overlap, CDR3 nucleotide sequence, V gene and J gene had to match strictly, and clustering was done by Jaccard-based multidimensional scaling. On average, thymus samples gave 750,000 to 1,000,000 unique TCRB clonotypes, whereas blood samples gave about 84,000.

The sequencing input was thymocytes. The sequence was collected from a girl in the first two years of life with a congenital heart defect. Donor details come from another sample of the same person, matched by shared clones. This receptor chain uses TRBV11-2 and TRBJ1-2; 5 matching bases give a weak D call of TRBD1. Read as DNA, the sequence is TGTGCCAGCAGTTCACGACAGATCCCAAAGATTTATGGCTACACCTTC. This is translated as CASSSRQIPKIYGYTF.